This TCR beta chain was found in a study of blood T cell repertoires in COVID-19. About the research overall: T cells, B-cell-depleted T cells, or PBMCs supplied cDNA or gDNA.

The data were produced by immunoSEQ multiplex PCR, yet TCRdb's version contains in-frame clones alone and is incomplete. The table lists approximately 230,000 clones, 70% to 90% of them singletons. Specimen: peripheral blood. The sequence derives from a man at least 80 years old with acute or convalescent COVID-19.

CDR3 protein: CSVELDRRYEQYF. The CDR3 region has the DNA TGCAGCGTTGAATTAGACAGACGCTACGAGCAGTACTTC. The chain is built from TRBV29-1 and TRBJ2-7, with D possibly being TRBD1 (5 bases). The CDR3 length is 13 residues. The V and J ends lost 2 bases and 3 bases respectively, with 11 bases between them. CDR1 SQVTM and CDR2 ANQGSEA come from the germline V gene.